These T cell receptor beta chains were read from a single sample in a study of PD-1 blockade in classical Hodgkin lymphoma. The repertoire was sequenced with immunoSEQ multiplex PCR; TCRdb's copy has only in-frame clones and lacks some. The table has 12,000 to 15,000 clones, about 86% seen once. The input for sequencing was peripheral blood mononuclear cells (PBMCs), taken at baseline. These TCRs come from a human donor with classical Hodgkin lymphoma. The CDR3 runs from the conserved cysteine through the conserved F or W. The D gene is left open where the match is weak. Some rows have no size entry. The others give once, few or many, or a class for an expanded clone.

cdr3_length: 15; clone_size: -; v_call: TRBV5-4; j_call: TRBJ2-7; d_call: -; cdr3_nt: TGTGCCAGCAGCTTGGACCCAGGGCGGAGGCACGAGCAGTACTTC; cdr3_aa: CASSLDPGRRHEQYF
cdr3_length: 17; clone_size: -; v_call: TRBV6-1; j_call: TRBJ2-1; d_call: -; cdr3_nt: TGTGCCAGCAGTGAGCGGTGGGCCTCGTGGTCCTACAATGAGCAGTTCTTC; cdr3_aa: CASSERWASWSYNEQFF
cdr3_length: 14; clone_size: -; v_call: TRBV2; j_call: TRBJ1-3; d_call: -; cdr3_nt: TGTGCCAGCACAGACAGGTCCTACGGAAACACCATATATTTT; cdr3_aa: CASTDRSYGNTIYF
cdr3_length: 15; clone_size: few; v_call: TRBV6-5; j_call: TRBJ1-1; d_call: -; cdr3_nt: TGTGCCAGCAGTAGGTGGACACGAGCGAACACTGAAGCTTTCTTT; cdr3_aa: CASSRWTRANTEAFF
cdr3_length: 14; clone_size: -; v_call: TRBV6-5; j_call: TRBJ2-1; d_call: TRBD1; cdr3_nt: TGTGCCAGCAGTCGAATGGGACAGGGAGGTGAGCAGTTCTTC; cdr3_aa: CASSRMGQGGEQFF
cdr3_length: 15; clone_size: -; v_call: TRBV7-9; j_call: TRBJ2-1; d_call: -; cdr3_nt: TGTGCCAGCAGCTTGGGCATTATCAATGGCAATGAGCAGTTCTTC; cdr3_aa: CASSLGIINGNEQFF
cdr3_length: 15; clone_size: -; v_call: TRBV25-1; j_call: TRBJ2-7; d_call: -; cdr3_nt: TGTGCCAGCAGTGAAGATTTCTCATGGCCGCTCGAGCAGTACTTC; cdr3_aa: CASSEDFSWPLEQYF
cdr3_length: 13; clone_size: -; v_call: TRBV27; j_call: TRBJ2-7; d_call: TRBD2; cdr3_nt: TGTGCCAGCAGTCTGGCGGGAGGCTACGAGCAGTACTTC; cdr3_aa: CASSLAGGYEQYF
cdr3_length: 14; clone_size: -; v_call: TRBV5-5; j_call: TRBJ1-1; d_call: TRBD1; cdr3_nt: TGTGCCAGCAGCTTGAACAGGGGTAAAACTGAAGCTTTCTTT; cdr3_aa: CASSLNRGKTEAFF
cdr3_length: 16; clone_size: -; v_call: TRBV5-1; j_call: TRBJ2-7; d_call: -; cdr3_nt: TGCGCCAGCAGCTGGGGGGACACCCCAAGTTCCTACGAGCAGTACTTC; cdr3_aa: CASSWGDTPSSYEQYF
cdr3_length: 16; clone_size: -; v_call: TRBV9; j_call: TRBJ2-1; d_call: TRBD2; cdr3_nt: TGTGCCAGCAGCGTGACTAGCGGATTCTCCTACAATGAGCAGTTCTTC; cdr3_aa: CASSVTSGFSYNEQFF
cdr3_length: 15; clone_size: few; v_call: TRBV2; j_call: TRBJ2-1; d_call: TRBD2; cdr3_nt: TGTGCCAGCGGAGAAAGCGGGAGTTGGGGCAATGAGCAGTTCTTC; cdr3_aa: CASGESGSWGNEQFF
cdr3_length: 13; clone_size: few; v_call: TRBV2; j_call: TRBJ1-1; d_call: -; cdr3_nt: TGTGCCAGCAGTGAAGGGGCCCGGGGTGAAGCTTTCTTT; cdr3_aa: CASSEGARGEAFF
cdr3_length: 15; clone_size: -; v_call: TRBV5-1; j_call: TRBJ2-7; d_call: -; cdr3_nt: TGCGCCAGCAGCTTGGGGAGGGGTTTATCGGTCGAGCAGTACTTC; cdr3_aa: CASSLGRGLSVEQYF
cdr3_length: 15; clone_size: -; v_call: TRBV7-9; j_call: TRBJ1-4; d_call: TRBD1; cdr3_nt: TGTGCCAGCAGCCGACAGGGCCCAACTAATGAAAAACTGTTTTTT; cdr3_aa: CASSRQGPTNEKLFF
cdr3_length: 14; clone_size: -; v_call: TRBV7-3; j_call: TRBJ2-7; d_call: -; cdr3_nt: TGTGCCAGCAGCTTAAGTGGGGGTTTCGACGAGCAGTACTTC; cdr3_aa: CASSLSGGFDEQYF
cdr3_length: 17; clone_size: -; v_call: TRBV28; j_call: TRBJ1-3; d_call: TRBD1; cdr3_nt: TGTGCCAGCAGTTACCCACAACAGGGGAGTGGTGGAAACACCATATATTTT; cdr3_aa: CASSYPQQGSGGNTIYF
cdr3_length: 14; clone_size: -; v_call: TRBV7-9; j_call: TRBJ2-1; d_call: -; cdr3_nt: TGTGCCAGCAGCTTAACCCAGGGTGACAATGAGCAGTTCTTC; cdr3_aa: CASSLTQGDNEQFF
cdr3_length: 18; clone_size: -; v_call: TRBV5-6; j_call: TRBJ1-1; d_call: TRBD1; cdr3_nt: TGTGCCAGCAGCTTGATACCGGGACAGGGAGCAATGAACACTGAAGCTTTCTTT; cdr3_aa: CASSLIPGQGAMNTEAFF
cdr3_length: 13; clone_size: -; v_call: TRBV6-5; j_call: TRBJ2-7; d_call: -; cdr3_nt: TGTGCCAGCGGTGGGACACGGAGCTACGAGCAGTACTTC; cdr3_aa: CASGGTRSYEQYF
cdr3_length: 16; clone_size: -; v_call: TRBV5-4; j_call: TRBJ2-5; d_call: TRBD2; cdr3_nt: TGTGCCAGCACCCCGGATAGCGGGAGGGCTAGAGAGACCCAGTACTTC; cdr3_aa: CASTPDSGRARETQYF
cdr3_length: 15; clone_size: once; v_call: TRBV29-1; j_call: TRBJ2-7; d_call: TRBD1; cdr3_nt: TGCAGCGTTGAGCTCTTGGGACAGGAAACCTACGAGCAGTACTTC; cdr3_aa: CSVELLGQETYEQYF
cdr3_length: 15; clone_size: few; v_call: TRBV5-1; j_call: TRBJ1-2; d_call: -; cdr3_nt: TGCGCCAGCAGCCACGCCACCCTTTTTGACTATGGCTACACCTTC; cdr3_aa: CASSHATLFDYGYTF
cdr3_length: 12; clone_size: -; v_call: TRBV15; j_call: TRBJ1-1; d_call: -; cdr3_nt: TGTGCCACCAGCAGTCCACCGGTGGCCGCTTTCTTT; cdr3_aa: CATSSPPVAAFF
cdr3_length: 13; clone_size: -; v_call: TRBV2; j_call: TRBJ1-1; d_call: -; cdr3_nt: TGTGCCATCAACAACTATACACGGGGGGGGTCTTTCTTT; cdr3_aa: CAINNYTRGGSFF
cdr3_length: 16; clone_size: -; v_call: TRBV2; j_call: TRBJ2-7; d_call: TRBD2; cdr3_nt: TGTGCCAGCAGTGAAGCGCTTGGCGGGAGTCGGTACGAGCAGTACTTC; cdr3_aa: CASSEALGGSRYEQYF
cdr3_length: 13; clone_size: -; v_call: TRBV7-2; j_call: TRBJ2-1; d_call: TRBD2; cdr3_nt: TGTGCCAGCAGCTTCTTGACTAGCTCTGAGCAGTTCTTC; cdr3_aa: CASSFLTSSEQFF
cdr3_length: 14; clone_size: -; v_call: TRBV7-2; j_call: TRBJ2-7; d_call: TRBD1; cdr3_nt: TGTGCCAGCGCCCCCGGGACAGGGTACTACGAGCAGTACTTC; cdr3_aa: CASAPGTGYYEQYF
cdr3_length: 15; clone_size: -; v_call: TRBV18; j_call: TRBJ1-1; d_call: TRBD1; cdr3_nt: TGTGCCAGCTCACCCCTAGCAGGGGGCGGGACTGAAGCTTTCTTT; cdr3_aa: CASSPLAGGGTEAFF
cdr3_length: 16; clone_size: -; v_call: TRBV27; j_call: TRBJ2-7; d_call: TRBD1; cdr3_nt: TGTGCCAGCAGTTTATCCGGACAGGGATGGTCCTACGAGCAGTACTTC; cdr3_aa: CASSLSGQGWSYEQYF
cdr3_length: 13; clone_size: -; v_call: TRBV4-1; j_call: TRBJ1-4; d_call: -; cdr3_nt: TGCGCCAGCAGCCCCTCGGGGACGGGGAAACTGTTTTTT; cdr3_aa: CASSPSGTGKLFF
cdr3_length: 14; clone_size: -; v_call: TRBV29-1; j_call: TRBJ1-1; d_call: -; cdr3_nt: TGCAGCGTTGAAGATCGGGCAGGGCGAACTGAAGCTTTCTTT; cdr3_aa: CSVEDRAGRTEAFF
cdr3_length: 14; clone_size: -; v_call: TRBV11-3; j_call: TRBJ2-3; d_call: -; cdr3_nt: TGTGCCAGCAGCCTCGGGAGTCGCACAGATACGCAGTATTTT; cdr3_aa: CASSLGSRTDTQYF
cdr3_length: 15; clone_size: -; v_call: TRBV5-1; j_call: TRBJ1-1; d_call: -; cdr3_nt: TGCGCCAGCAGCTTGTGGGTGGGGATGGAGCCTGAAGCTTTCTTT; cdr3_aa: CASSLWVGMEPEAFF